A single sample gave rise to the 19 T cell receptor beta chains below, sequenced in a study of blood T cell repertoires in COVID-19. The table came from immunoSEQ multiplex PCR; TCRdb's copy has only in-frame clones and leaves some out. This sample yields just over 650,000 clones, of which more than 80% are seen a single time; under 0.3% belongs to the top ten. The specimen sequenced was peripheral blood. These receptors originate from a woman aged 18 to 35 with acute or convalescent COVID-19.

J is TRBJ1-6 and V is TRBV9, with 8 bases aligning to TRBD1. The CDR3 sequence is 16 residues long. With 4 bases clipped from V and 6 bases from J, the junction kept 9 bases outside the gene matches. Germline V gives CDR1 SGDLS, CDR2 YYNGEE. The DNA for the CDR3 is TGTGCCAGCAGCATCAGCCAGGGGGCTTTTAATTCACCCCTCCACTTT. Protein: CASSISQGAFNSPLHF.

The V gene is TRBV10-1, the J gene TRBJ2-5; TRBD1 agrees at 12 bases. Germline lookup yields CDR1 WNHNN and CDR2 SYGVQD (reference sequence). V was pared by 6 bases and J by 5 bases, with 19 bases of the junction left unmatched. This CDR3 is built from 19 residues. The CDR3 coding sequence is TGCGCCAGCAGAGAGCACCGGGGGACAGGGGGCCCAGCAAGGGAGACCCAGTACTTC. It translates to CASREHRGTGGPARETQYF.

This clone occurred a few times. The sample carries other DNA sequences with the same CDR3. This chain links TRBV12-3 or TRBV12-4 with TRBJ1-2; D uncertain. This CDR3 has 12 residues. V lost 4 bases and J 8 bases, leaving 11 bases between the germline ends. DNA for the CDR3: TGTGCCAGCAGTTCGGGAGGAGGGGGCTACACCTTC. It translates to CASSSGGGGYTF.

The CDR3 spells CASSSTGDYDYGYTF. CDR3 bases: TGCGCCAGCAGCTCGACAGGGGACTATGACTATGGCTACACCTTC. This chain connects TRBV5-1 to TRBJ1-2; 8 bases agree with TRBD1. The CDR3 has 15 amino acids. Trimming at V came to 3 bases and at J to 3 bases, leaving 7 bases not matched to a gene. Germline CDR1 SGHRS, CDR2 YFSETQ.

The V call is TRBV28, the J call TRBJ1-2; D gene unclear. The CDR3 length is 14 residues. The V gene's germline CDR1 is MDHEN and CDR2 SYDVKM. Trimming cost V 3 bases and J 6 bases, with 14 bases left between them. The CDR3 loop is CASSFGRTRDGYTF. CDR3 in DNA: TGTGCCAGCAGTTTTGGCAGGACGCGGGATGGCTACACCTTC.

This chain connects TRBV4-3 to TRBJ2-5, with 10 bases lining up with TRBD2. The CDR3 runs 15 residues. CDR1 and CDR2 from the germline V gene are LGHNA and YSLEER. V trimming: 2 bases; J trimming: 5 bases; junction bases outside the gene matches: 5. CDR3 nucleotides: TGCGCCAGCAGCCAAAGCGGGGGGGCCGGGGAGACCCAGTACTTC. Residues: CASSQSGGAGETQYF.

The gene calls are TRBV4-2 and TRBJ2-7; D is possibly TRBD1 (5 bases). Trimming shortened V by 3 bases and J by 1 base, and 16 bases separated the two germline ends. The germline gives CDR1 LGHNA, CDR2 YNFKEQ. The CDR3 extends over 16 amino acids. CDR3 nucleotide sequence: TGTGCCAGCAGCCACGACAAAGGGCAGGGTTCCTACGAGCAGTACTTC. This codes for CASSHDKGQGSYEQYF.

The gene calls are TRBV11-2 and TRBJ1-1; the match to TRBD1 covers 8 bases. Germline CDR1 and CDR2: SGHAT and FQNNGV. CDR3 size: 15 residues. J lost 5 bases, V lost 2 bases, and 7 bases had no gene match. The CDR3 DNA reads TGTGCCAGCAGCTTATTTCCAGGGGGCGCGACTGAAGCTTTCTTT. It codes for CASSLFPGGATEAFF.

The chain has TRBV6-5 and TRBJ1-5, with a weak D call TRBD1 (6 bases). V was shortened by 2 bases and J by 5 bases, with 13 bases between the two germline ends. In germline, CDR1 is MNHEY, CDR2 SVGAGI. The CDR3 sequence is 15 residues long. The CDR3 is CASSYDRYGHQPQHF. In nucleotides, the CDR3 is TGTGCCAGCAGTTACGACAGGTACGGGCATCAGCCCCAGCATTTT.

This sequence joins TRBV25-1 and TRBJ1-1, with a tentative D call TRBD1 (5 bases). The CDR3 is 15 amino acids. With 5 bases removed from V and 5 bases from J, the gap between germline ends came to 18 bases. Germline CDR1 reads MGHDK; CDR2 reads SYGVNS. DNA for the CDR3: TGTGCCAGCAGTACCGCTTTAGGGGTCGGAACTGAAGCTTTCTTT. Translated: CASSTALGVGTEAFF.

The chain joins TRBV27 to TRBJ1-2; TRBD1 is a possible D gene (6 bases). The CDR3 covers 13 residues. Germline-derived CDR1 and CDR2 are MNHEY and SMNVEV (reference sequence). Trimming removed 2 bases at V and 6 bases at J, with 10 bases between. DNA of the CDR3: TGTGCCAGCAGTTTAGGGGCAGGGGATGGCTACACCTTC. Translating it yields CASSLGAGDGYTF.

The gene calls are TRBV20-1 and TRBJ1-4, with D possibly matching TRBD1 (5 bases). The germline V gene encodes CDR1 DFQATT and CDR2 SNEGSKA (reference sequence). V lost 3 bases, J lost 3 bases, and 8 bases lay in between. This CDR3 has 13 residues. The CDR3 reads CSASRQSNEKLFF. The CDR3 DNA sequence: TGCAGTGCTAGTCGACAGTCTAATGAAAAACTGTTTTTT.

The V call is TRBV4-2, the J call TRBJ2-2; 7 bases agree with TRBD1. CDR3 length equals 15 residues. V shed 2 bases, J shed 5 bases, and the junction held 5 bases outside the gene matches. Germline-derived CDR1 and CDR2 are LGHNA and YNFKEQ. CDR3 region: CASSQTTGETGELFF. Here the CDR3 DNA reads TGTGCCAGCAGCCAAACCACAGGGGAAACCGGGGAGCTGTTTTTT.

This clone was seen a single time. This chain connects TRBV9 to TRBJ2-2; D perhaps matches TRBD1 (6 bases). This CDR3 is 17 amino acids long. V was trimmed by 0 bases and J by 4 bases, leaving 16 bases between them. The V gene's germline CDR1 is SGDLS and CDR2 YYNGEE. This CDR3 reads CASSVVGWGRGTGELFF. The CDR3 DNA reads TGTGCCAGCAGCGTAGTAGGATGGGGGCGAGGCACCGGGGAGCTGTTTTTT. The full variable domain, completed using reference TRBV9 and TRBJ2-2, is DSGVTQTPKHLITATGQRVTLRCSPRSGDLSVYWYQQSLDQGLQFLIQYYNGEERAKGNILERFSAQQFPDLHSELNLSSLELGDSALYFCASSVVGWGRGTGELFFGEGSRLTVL.

The chain links TRBV3-1 (or the pseudogene TRBV3-2) to TRBJ1-3, with a tentative D call TRBD1 (5 bases). From germline, CDR1 is LGHDT and CDR2 YNNKEL (reference sequence). The length of the CDR3 is 15 residues. V lost 2 bases and J lost 4, with 12 bases in between. The CDR3 loop is CASSQPGIRGNTIYF. The CDR3 coding sequence is TGTGCCAGCAGCCAACCAGGGATACGGGGAAACACCATATATTTT.

V and J are TRBV5-6 and TRBJ1-6; TRBD1 aligns across 8 bases. The germline V gene has CDR1 SGHDT and CDR2 YYEEEE. Unmatched junction bases numbered 9, after V lost 2 bases and J lost 2 bases. The CDR3 extends over 18 amino acids. The CDR3: CASSFRDRPLAYNSPLHF. The CDR3 nucleotides read TGTGCCAGCAGCTTCCGGGACAGGCCCCTGGCCTATAATTCACCCCTCCACTTT.

V gene TRBV4-3 combines with J gene TRBJ2-2, with TRBD2 identical over 9 bases. The CDR3 sequence is 15 residues long. V was pared by 4 bases and J by 6 bases, with 6 bases of the junction left unmatched. Germline CDR1 and CDR2: LGHNA and YSLEER. CDR3 protein: CASSPAGGLPGELFF. The CDR3 DNA reads as TGCGCCAGCAGCCCGGCGGGGGGGCTGCCCGGGGAGCTGTTTTTT.

Of note for this clone: The same CDR3 is also encoded by other DNA sequences in this sample. The chain combines TRBV24-1 with TRBJ1-2, with a possible D match to TRBD1 (6 bases). The germline CDR1 and CDR2 sequences are KGHDR and SFDVKD. The germline V and J ends were trimmed by 5 bases and 5 bases, with 8 bases remaining between them. This CDR3 contains 12 residues. Here the CDR3 reads CATSVQGYGYTF. In nucleotides, the CDR3 is TGTGCCACCAGTGTACAGGGTTATGGCTACACCTTC.

The chain employs TRBV19 and TRBJ2-1, with D perhaps TRBD1 (7 bases). V was trimmed by 10 bases and J by 4 bases, leaving 20 bases between them. Germline assignment: CDR1 LNHDA and CDR2 SQIVND (reference sequence). CDR3 length: 15 amino acids. The CDR3 coding sequence is TGTGCCACCTTAAGGAGGGACAGAGGGTACAATGAGCAGTTCTTC. Translated: CATLRRDRGYNEQFF. Variable domain in full (rest from reference TRBV19 and TRBJ2-1): DGGITQSPKYLFRKEGQNVTLSCEQNLNHDAMYWYRQDPGQGLRLIYYSQIVNDFQKGDIAEGYSVSREKKESFPLTVTSAQKNPTAFYLCATLRRDRGYNEQFFGPGTRLTVL.